What follows are 23 T cell receptor beta chains derived from one specimen sequenced in a study of human T cells and chemical hapten exposure. The time point is: patch test 1, 2 weeks after DPC sensitization. Treatment meaning: therapeutic diphenylcyclopropenone sensitization with weekly scalp DPC. Each CDR3 protein is one row after TCRdb ran MiXCR on the RACE reads. The data contain some 200,000 distinct CDR3 sequences, 20% to 25% of them singletons. Specimen: whole blood, collected in connection with sensitization to the hapten diphenylcyclopropenone (DPC). The receptor set was obtained from a woman aged 50 to 60 with alopecia areata. Some clones in this sample may be carry-over from other donors' samples.

The sample holds a few counts of this clonotype. The chain couples TRBV12-3 or TRBV12-4 to TRBJ1-4; 8 bases are shared with TRBD1. The CDR3 is 17 amino acids. The V and J ends lost 5 bases and 0 bases, in that order; junction bases with no gene match: 8. In DNA, the CDR3 is TGTGCCAGCAGTCCGGGGACAGGTCGGGCAACTAATGAAAAACTGTTTTTT. This encodes CASSPGTGRATNEKLFF.

The rearrangement links TRBV20-1 to TRBJ1-3, with unresolved D. Germline V gene data show CDR1 as DFQATT and CDR2 as SNEGSKA (reference sequence). The CDR3 covers 14 residues. Trimming took off 3 bases at V and 2 bases at J, with 11 bases between the two ends. CDR3 bases: TGCAGTGCTAGCCCGCAGGTCGCTGGAAACACCATATATTTT. Translated: CSASPQVAGNTIYF.

This clonotype was counted many times. V gene TRBV7-8 combines with J gene TRBJ2-3; TRBD2 might be the D (5 bases). CDR3 size: 16 residues. Per germline, CDR1 SGHVS and CDR2 FQNEAQ. V dropped 4 bases and J dropped 3 bases, with 17 bases sitting between them. This chain's CDR3 is CASSSGMLRATDTQYF. CDR3 sequence (DNA): TGTGCCAGCAGCTCGGGGATGTTGAGGGCGACAGATACGCAGTATTTT.

This clonotype was picked up many times. The chain carries TRBV6-5 and TRBJ2-7; the D is unclear. The CDR3 consists of 12 residues. CDR1 MNHEY and CDR2 SVGAGI come from the germline V gene. V was trimmed by 7 bases and J by 5 bases, leaving 12 bases between them. The CDR3, as DNA: TGTGCCAGCAAGGCAGGTCTACACGAGCAGTACTTC. Its protein is CASKAGLHEQYF.

This CDR3 reads CASSLRDPAGGANVLTF. DNA for the CDR3: TGTGCCAGCAGCTTACGGGACCCAGCGGGAGGGGCCAACGTCCTGACTTTC. The chain links TRBV7-8 to TRBJ2-6; 7 bases agree with TRBD2. V gave up 2 bases and J gave up 4 bases; unmatched junction bases: 8. CDR1 is SGHVS, CDR2 FQNEAQ, per germline. This CDR3 has 17 residues.

This clonotype occurred a few times. Here the CDR3 DNA reads TGCAGCGCTATGACAGGGGGCACTGAAGCTTTCTTT. Amino acid sequence: CSAMTGGTEAFF. The rearrangement uses TRBV29-1 and TRBJ1-1; 9 bases fit TRBD1. J gave up 4 bases and V 7 bases, and 4 bases lay outside the gene matches. CDR3 size: 12 residues. CDR1 and CDR2 from the germline V gene are SQVTM and ANQGSEA.

This clonotype has at least ten counts. V gene TRBV10-3 combines with J gene TRBJ2-7, with 9 bases aligning to TRBD1. Unmatched junction bases numbered 7, after V lost 5 bases and J lost 2 bases. Germline V gene lookup returns CDR1 ENHRY and CDR2 SYGVKD. The CDR3 length is 15 residues. The chain's CDR3 is CAISPGTGIAYEQYF. The CDR3 DNA sequence: TGTGCCATCAGTCCCGGGACAGGGATTGCCTACGAGCAGTACTTC.

The rearrangement joins TRBV10-2 to TRBJ2-7, with D uncertain. This CDR3 region has 12 residues. V was clipped by 2 bases and J by 7 bases, with 9 bases between them. Germline CDR1 WSHSY, CDR2 SAAADI. This chain's CDR3 is CASSELGREQYF. The CDR3 bases are TGCGCCAGCAGTGAGCTCGGGCGAGAGCAGTACTTC.

The sample holds a few counts of this clonotype. The chain recombines TRBV7-9 with TRBJ2-3; D is unclear. The V end was cut by 5 bases, the J end by 5 bases, with 8 bases between. CDR1 is SEHNR and CDR2 is FQNEAQ in the germline V gene (reference sequence). The CDR3 runs to 12 residues. CDR3 region: CASSRIGDTQYF. In nucleotides, the CDR3 is TGTGCCAGCAGCCGCATAGGAGATACGCAGTATTTT.

This sequence joins TRBV29-1 and TRBJ2-1, with 10 bases identical to TRBD1. CDR3 length equals 15 residues. The ends lost 5 bases at V and 8 bases at J; junction bases unmatched: 12. Germline values: CDR1 SQVTM, CDR2 ANQGSEA. The CDR3 loop is CSVLGDRGLLDEQFF. The CDR3 nucleotides are TGCAGCGTTTTAGGAGACAGGGGGCTTTTGGATGAGCAGTTCTTC.

This clonotype occurred a few times. The chain carries TRBV29-1 and TRBJ2-7, with D uncertain. The germline V gene encodes CDR1 SQVTM and CDR2 ANQGSEA. V was trimmed by 2 bases and J by 2 bases, leaving 10 bases between them. The CDR3 extends over 13 amino acids. CDR3 residues: CSVETADPYEQYF. CDR3 nucleotides: TGCAGCGTTGAAACGGCAGATCCCTACGAGCAGTACTTC.

This chain connects TRBV10-1 to TRBJ2-1, with 9 bases lining up with TRBD1. The CDR3 consists of 15 residues. Germline lookup yields CDR1 WNHNN and CDR2 SYGVQD (reference sequence). V lost 6 bases to trimming and J lost 4 bases; unmatched junction nucleotides: 7. The CDR3 sequence is CASRPGQGLYNEQFF. Here the CDR3 DNA reads TGCGCCAGCAGGCCGGGACAGGGATTATACAATGAGCAGTTCTTC.

This clonotype was recorded a few times. This rearrangement joins TRBV20-1 to TRBJ1-1; tentative D call: TRBD1 (6 bases). This CDR3 contains 13 residues. CDR1 and CDR2 (germline): DFQATT, SNEGSKA (reference sequence). V lost 2 bases and J 4 bases, leaving 11 bases between the germline ends. CDR3 sequence reads: CSARTGGGTEAFF. CDR3 DNA sequence: TGCAGTGCTAGAACCGGAGGGGGCACTGAAGCTTTCTTT.

CDR3 coding DNA: TGTGCCAGCAGCCGGGACATCGGGGAGCTGTTTTTT. Protein: CASSRDIGELFF. This sequence joins TRBV7-3 and TRBJ2-2; TRBD1 might be the D (6 bases). The CDR3 extends over 12 amino acids. V lost 5 bases, J lost 7 bases, and 8 bases lay in between. Per germline, CDR1 SGHTA and CDR2 FQGTGA.

This clonotype was recorded many times. V usage is TRBV29-1 and J usage is TRBJ2-1, with TRBD2 matching 8 bases. CDR3 size: 17 residues. CDR1 SQVTM and CDR2 ANQGSEA come from the germline V gene. The J segment lost 8 bases and the V segment lost 6 bases, leaving 21 bases of the junction unmatched. CDR3 region: CSVSTLAGSWYYDEQFF. As DNA, the CDR3 is TGCAGCGTCAGTACATTAGCGGGATCGTGGTATTATGATGAGCAGTTCTTC.

This clonotype was found once. The chain uses TRBV20-1 and TRBJ1-5, with TRBD1 matching 11 bases. From germline, CDR1 is DFQATT and CDR2 SNEGSKA (reference sequence). The CDR3 covers 16 residues. V shed 7 bases and J 14 bases; nucleotides not matched to a gene: 22. The CDR3 DNA reads TGCAGTGAGAGAGAGTCCGGGACAGGGGGAAATCAGAACAAGCATTTT. This sequence encodes CSERESGTGGNQNKHF.

This clonotype was seen a handful of times. The chain employs TRBV7-9 and TRBJ2-1, with 9 positions matching TRBD2. The trim removed 4 bases at V and 5 bases at J, leaving 9 bases unmatched. The CDR3 extends over 16 amino acids. CDR1 and CDR2 from the germline V gene are SEHNR and FQNEAQ (reference sequence). CDR3 amino acids: CASSSKIAGEHNEQFF. DNA for the CDR3: TGTGCCAGCAGCTCTAAAATAGCGGGAGAGCACAATGAGCAGTTCTTC.

The V and J genes are TRBV6-6 and TRBJ2-1; TRBD2 is a possible D gene (5 bases). This CDR3 region has 13 residues. Per the germline V gene, CDR1 is MNHNY and CDR2 is SVGAGI (reference sequence). The V end lost 6 bases, the J end lost 2 bases, and 8 bases lay between the germline ends. CDR3 protein: CASRGAAYNEQFF. The CDR3 coding sequence is TGTGCCAGCAGGGGAGCGGCCTACAATGAGCAGTTCTTC.

This clonotype was picked up a small number of times. The V call is TRBV15, the J call TRBJ1-6, with no clear D. Deletions cut 0 bases from V and 10 bases from J, with 7 bases between. CDR1 is LNHNV, CDR2 YYDKDF, per germline (reference sequence). CDR3 length: 13 residues. The CDR3 DNA follows: TGTGCCACCAGCAGAGATCCGGGGTCACCCCTCCACTTT. It codes for CATSRDPGSPLHF. Supplemented by reference TRBV15 and TRBJ1-6, the full variable domain reads DAMVIQNPRYQVTQFGKPVTLSCSQTLNHNVMYWYQQKSSQAPKLLFHYYDKDFNNEADTPDNFQSRRPNTSFCFLDIRSPGLGDTAMYLCATSRDPGSPLHFGNGTRLTVT.

V is TRBV29-1 and J is TRBJ2-1, with TRBD2 matching over 12 bases. J lost 4 bases, V lost 7 bases, and 5 bases had no gene match. The germline gives CDR1 SQVTM, CDR2 ANQGSEA. The CDR3 loop spans 14 amino acids. CDR3 DNA: TGCAGCGCTAGGACTAGCGGGATGTACAATGAGCAGTTCTTC. This translates into CSARTSGMYNEQFF.

This clonotype was counted at least ten times. Compared with germline, one end of the junction differs, possibly owing to a read error. This sequence joins TRBV5-1 and TRBJ1-1; D not resolved. Per germline, CDR1 SGHRS and CDR2 YFSETQ. CDR3 length equals 13 residues. Here the CDR3 reads CASSFAGNTEAFF. The CDR3 DNA reads TGTGCCAGCAGCTTCGCAGGGAACACTGAAGCTTTCTTT.

The rearrangement links TRBV29-1 to TRBJ1-5; D perhaps matches TRBD1 (6 bases). Trimming removed 7 bases at V and 7 bases at J, with 23 bases between. Germline assignment: CDR1 SQVTM and CDR2 ANQGSEA. The CDR3 has 15 residues. This CDR3 is CSALLMGGTGQPQHF. In nucleotides, the CDR3 is TGCAGCGCGCTACTTATGGGGGGCACGGGCCAGCCCCAGCATTTT.

This chain joins TRBV5-6 and TRBJ2-1; 7 nucleotides line up with TRBD2. V shed 1 base, J shed 4 bases, and the junction held 8 bases outside the gene matches. CDR1 is SGHDT, CDR2 YYEEEE, per germline. The CDR3 is made up of 16 amino acids. The CDR3 nucleotides are TGTGCCAGCAGCTTGTTTGCGGGAGTACCGTACAATGAGCAGTTCTTC. Translating gives CASSLFAGVPYNEQFF.